This T cell receptor (beta chain) was sequenced in a study of T-cell reconstitution after alpha-beta-depleted transplantation in children. General observations from the study: Surviving recipient T cells and thymic progenitors accounted for the high day-60 TCRbeta diversity observed in some patients. A year had passed since transplant, and T-cell counts and diversity by then came mostly from newly produced T cells. Several hundred graft clones that had expanded were reportedly the source of alpha-beta T cells about two months after transplant.

During its preparation, the TCRbeta library received unique molecular identifiers. MiXCR, applied by TCRdb to the PCR reads, yields one record per CDR3 protein. The table has 700,000 to 950,000 distinct CDR3 sequences, 15% to 20% seen once. Germline V gives CDR1 SGDLS, CDR2 YYNGEE. This CDR3 region has 14 residues. The V gene end was trimmed by 1 base and the J gene end by 11 bases; junction bases not matched to a gene: 5. This clonotype came up a few times. Its target is unknown. The material sequenced was PBMCs, mostly from graft donor cells, taken 360 days after TCRalphabeta/CD19-depleted stem cell transplant. The TCR comes from a male patient between 10 and 17 years old who had a stem cell transplant for acute lymphoblastic leukemia, so the T cells may come from the graft donor. This sequence joins TRBV9 and TRBJ1-6; 8 positions match TRBD1. CDR3 coding DNA: TGTGCCAGCAGCGTACGGACAGGGATCACACCCCTCCACTTT. Its translation: CASSVRTGITPLHF.